This T cell receptor (beta chain) was found in a study of beta chain features in type 1 diabetes. Overall study: Healthy donors resembled patients in age, gender and cell yields. Investigators examined nearly 110,000,000 sorted cells across all samples.

This clone has only a few counts. What it binds is unknown. Expressed TCRB transcripts were sequenced after all isolated RNA was converted to cDNA. The table came from immunoSEQ multiplex PCR; TCRdb's copy has only in-frame clones and leaves some out. The sample includes about 150,000 clones, around 10% seen only once; the top ten take about 2.1%. The CDR3 length is 11 residues. The germline CDR1 and CDR2 sequences are SQVTM and ANQGSEA. V was clipped by 7 bases and J by 9 bases, with 15 bases between them. Whole-study results and caveats: PCR might favor shorter templates, equally in patients and controls. Resolution of whether HLA type affects TCRB rearrangement was not achieved here.

This TCR came from a man aged 18 to 29 in good health. The sequencing input was central memory CD4+ T cells from blood. The gene calls are TRBV29-1 and TRBJ1-1; TRBD1 is a possible D gene (6 bases). The CDR3 nucleotides read TGCAGCGCAGTCCCAGGGACAAAAGCTTTCTTT. Amino acid sequence: CSAVPGTKAFF.